A single sample is the source of the 3 T cell receptor beta chains below, sequenced in a study of cytomegalovirus exposure and HLA in healthy donors. PCR amplification relied on 60 Vbeta primers (plus 13 Jbeta primers). TCRdb's table, derived via immunoSEQ multiplex PCR, lists solely in-frame clones and lacks some. The sample contains some 150,000 clones, around 82% of which appear only once. Sequencing used PBMCs. The receptors derive from a woman aged 50 to 60 in good health and CMV-seropositive.

The chain combines TRBV27 with TRBJ1-6; tentatively, D is TRBD1 (6 bases). The germline CDR1 and CDR2 sequences are MNHEY and SMNVEV (reference sequence). The length of the CDR3 is 18 residues. V was clipped by 5 bases and J by 0 bases, with 17 bases between them. The CDR3 DNA is TGTGCCAGCAGTCTTAACAGGGTCGGAGCCTCCTATAATTCACCCCTCCACTTT. Encoded protein: CASSLNRVGASYNSPLHF.

This sequence joins TRBV18 and TRBJ2-7, with D maybe TRBD2 (7 bases). The CDR3 runs to 17 residues. The germline V gene has CDR1 KGHSH and CDR2 LQKENI. Trimming removed 2 bases at V and 3 bases at J, with 20 bases between. CDR3 protein: CASSPNPGRGPLYEQYF. CDR3 in DNA: TGTGCCAGCTCACCAAACCCGGGGCGGGGGCCTCTCTACGAGCAGTACTTC.

J is TRBJ2-4 and V is TRBV29-1; possibly TRBD1 for D (6 bases). The ends were cut back, 7 bases at V and 6 bases at J, with 10 bases in the middle. The CDR3 loop spans 11 amino acids. From germline, CDR1 is SQVTM and CDR2 ANQGSEA. This chain's CDR3 is CSARDTNIQYF. CDR3 nucleotides: TGCAGCGCCAGGGACACAAACATTCAGTACTTC.